This T cell receptor beta chain was recorded in a study of CD8+ T cells in alopecia areata (dated 2018 in TCRdb). General notes on the study: Treated patients were enrolled in an open-label pilot trial of oral tofacitinib, 5 to 10 mg twice daily, for moderate-to-severe alopecia areata. In humans, TCRbeta sequencing was performed on scalp tissue and on sorted CD4+ and CD8+ peripheral blood T cells from healthy controls and from patients with patchy or totalis/universalis alopecia areata. The study used high-throughput TCRbeta sequencing to examine T cell clonal expansion in alopecia areata, in both the C3H/HeJ mouse model and human patients. RNA was extracted with the PAXgene miRNA kit for fixed scalp, the miRNeasy kit for PBMCs, and the RNeasy kit for mouse skin. Patients received tofacitinib for 6 to 18 months and were then followed off drug for 6 months to check for delayed response and recurrence. Biopsies were taken from tofacitinib-treated patients at baseline and at 4 and 24 weeks of treatment, and a later scalp biopsy was taken in several of the tofacitinib-treated patients. Scalp clonality was compared among normal scalp (n=4), patchy alopecia areata scalp (n=8), and alopecia totalis/universalis scalp (n=8). TCRbeta CDR3 regions were amplified by immunoSEQ multiplex PCR using 35 Vbeta forward and 13 Jbeta reverse primers.

This clone has more than one count but fewer than ten. Its cognate antigen has yet to be identified. No much larger clone exists at a distance of one base, and base qualities are not known. Overall study results and their limits: Resident alphabeta T cells in normal human skin are also sequenced, complicating scalp TCR repertoire analysis, unlike mouse skin dominated by gammadelta T cells. Compared with mice, TCR sequences shared between patients were less clear, possibly partly because of HLA diversity across the patient population. Compared with normal scalp, lesional scalp, particularly in alopecia totalis/universalis, had higher clonality and more expanded CD8+ clones, which suggests antigenic drive.

The CDR3 runs 15 residues from the cysteine to the phenylalanine. Only the CDR3 region is kept as DNA, spanning 45 bases read in frame from base 1. Per the germline V gene, SGHTA is the CDR1 and FQGTGA is the CDR2. The V and J ends are trimmed by 5 bases and 7 bases, leaving 18 bases between them. Peripheral blood and lesional scalp punch biopsies were obtained from patients with alopecia areata. PBMCs were isolated by density centrifugation and stained for CD3, CD4 and CD8, and CD4+ and CD8+ T cells were sorted on a FACSAria. The library relied on the immunoSEQ multiplex PCR assay. For TCR sequencing, RNA was extracted from every sample and reverse transcribed into cDNA to serve as template. First-strand cDNA was synthesized with SuperScript III using a 2:1 mix of oligo-dT and random hexamers. A synthetic immune receptor repertoire was used to gauge amplification bias, and whatever bias remained was removed computationally. The original pipeline was this. Raw reads were preprocessed to remove errors, and CDR3 was defined according to IMGT conventions as the region from the conserved cysteine to phenylalanine. Clonality was calculated as 1 minus Shannon entropy normalized by log2 of the number of productive unique TCRs. CD4 or CD8 identity of scalp clones was inferred by cross-referencing scalp TCRbeta sequences with sorted blood CD4 and CD8 repertoires. This is the immuneACCESS table as TCRdb keeps it, with only in-frame sequences that have V and J called. A part of the clones is gone; compared with another copy, unresolved V genes explain less than half, and the rest is unexplained. D and trimming come from the DNA, and the V and J calls and clone size come from that table. The sample yields 140,000 to 150,000 clones; around 47% were counted once. The top ten clonotypes cover roughly 6.8% of the sample.

This clonotype originated in a human donor with alopecia areata. The sequenced sample was CD4+ T cells sorted from blood. The sequence joins TRBV7-3 to TRBJ2-1, with the D assignment possibly TRBD1 or TRBD2, given 6 matching bases for each. This receptor has the CDR3 CASSPRSGEANEQFF. The DNA sequence follows: TGTGCCAGCAGCCCTAGGTCAGGGGAGGCGAATGAGCAGTTCTTC.